The 11 T cell receptor beta chains reported below all come from one sample, sequenced in a study of OX40 agonist ivuxolimab in advanced cancers. Only in-frame clones appear in the TCRdb table, and some are missing; sequencing was by immunoSEQ multiplex PCR. The sample holds under 95,000 clones, about 85% seen once. The sample in question was CD4+ or CD8+ T cells sorted from blood, obtained in a trial of the OX40 agonist ivuxolimab. The receptors shown here come from an adult with an advanced solid tumor such as melanoma, head and neck, liver or kidney cancer.

The chain recombines TRBV5-4 with TRBJ2-3; D is uncertain. This CDR3 is 13 amino acids long. Germline V lookup: CDR1 SGHNT, CDR2 YYREEE (reference sequence). Trimming removed 6 bases from V and 4 bases from J, with 12 bases in between. The DNA for the CDR3 is TGTGCCAGCAAGCGCCCCCCCGCAGATACGCAGTATTTT. Translation: CASKRPPADTQYF. Full variable domain (outside the CDR3, taken from reference TRBV5-4 and TRBJ2-3): ETGVTQSPTHLIKTRGQQVTLRCSSQSGHNTVSWYQQALGQGPQFIFQYYREEENGRGNFPPRFSGLQFPNYSSELNVNALELDDSALYLCASKRPPADTQYFGPGTRLTVL.

This clone is termed medium-sized. V and J are TRBV29-1 and TRBJ1-2; a possible D gene is TRBD1 (5 bases). The CDR3 has 14 amino acids. Per the germline V gene, CDR1 is SQVTM and CDR2 is ANQGSEA. Trimming stripped 6 bases from V and 0 bases from J, with 14 bases between. CDR3 DNA sequence: TGCAGCGTCGAGGGGACCGTAGCTAACTATGGCTACACCTTC. Its protein is CSVEGTVANYGYTF. The complete variable domain, with remaining parts taken from reference TRBV29-1 and TRBJ1-2, reads SAVISQKPSRDICQRGTSLTIQCQVDSQVTMMFWYRQQPGQSLTLIATANQGSEATYESGFVIDKFPISRPNLTFSTLTVSNMSPEDSSIYLCSVEGTVANYGYTFGSGTRLTVV.

This clone was seen once. The chain is built from TRBV19 and TRBJ1-4; 8 bases fit TRBD1. Per germline, CDR1 LNHDA and CDR2 SQIVND (reference sequence). Trimming took 6 bases from V and 10 from J; bases not matched to a gene: 10. The CDR3 runs 14 residues. The DNA for the CDR3 is TGTGCCAGTAGCCAGGGGGCTGATCCTAGAAAACTGTTTTTT. Encoded protein: CASSQGADPRKLFF.

This clone was detected only once. This sequence joins TRBV19 and TRBJ2-7; 7 bases align to TRBD1. CDR3 size: 15 residues. Germline V CDR1 and CDR2: LNHDA, SQIVND (reference sequence). J was trimmed by 3 bases and V by 5 bases; bases with no gene match: 10. The CDR3 protein is CASSGVTGTVYEQYF. CDR3 in DNA: TGTGCCAGTAGTGGGGTGACAGGGACGGTCTACGAGCAGTACTTC.

The genes are TRBV6-5 and TRBJ2-4; unclear D gene. With 2 bases removed from V and 0 bases from J, the gap between germline ends came to 11 bases. The CDR3 has 16 residues. Germline values: CDR1 MNHEY, CDR2 SVGAGI. The CDR3 here is CASSYTQILAKNIQYF. CDR3 DNA: TGTGCCAGCAGTTACACCCAGATTCTAGCCAAAAACATTCAGTACTTC.

This chain links TRBV18 with TRBJ1-1, with TRBD1 as a possible D gene (5 bases). This CDR3 is built from 13 residues. The ends were cut back, 2 bases at V and 2 bases at J, with 6 bases in the middle. Germline V gives CDR1 KGHSH, CDR2 LQKENI. In DNA form, the CDR3 reads TGTGCCAGCTCACCAGGGGCTAACACTGAAGCTTTCTTT. This gives the protein CASSPGANTEAFF.

For the CDR3, the DNA is TGTGCCAGCAGCCCTAGGAGAGGTACCTACGAGCAGTACTTC. The encoded protein is CASSPRRGTYEQYF. V is TRBV6-5 and J is TRBJ2-7; unclear D gene. Trimming left V 6 bases short and J 2 bases short, with 14 bases between. Germline lookup yields CDR1 MNHEY and CDR2 SVGAGI. This CDR3 is built from 14 residues.

This clone was counted a few times. The chain combines TRBV4-1 with TRBJ2-2; tentative D call: TRBD2 (7 bases). The CDR3 has 17 residues. Germline CDR1 and CDR2: MGHRA and YSYEKL. Trimming took 3 bases from V and 6 from J, leaving 20 bases between them. This chain's CDR3 is CASSHEGGLEIAGELFF. The CDR3 region has the DNA TGCGCCAGCAGCCACGAGGGGGGGCTGGAAATAGCCGGGGAGCTGTTTTTT.

This rearrangement joins TRBV5-6 to TRBJ2-5; 8 bases match TRBD2. Germline V gene data show CDR1 as SGHDT and CDR2 as YYEEEE. The V gene end was trimmed by 1 base and the J gene end by 2 bases; junction bases not matched to a gene: 7. There are 16 residues in the CDR3. The CDR3 region has the DNA TGTGCCAGCAGCTTGCGGAGCGGGAGTGGACAAGAGACCCAGTACTTC. It specifies CASSLRSGSGQETQYF.

The rearrangement joins TRBV15 to TRBJ2-1, with D hard to call. The V and J ends lost 3 bases and 5 bases respectively, with 8 bases between them. Germline CDR1 and CDR2: LNHNV and YYDKDF (reference sequence). The CDR3 spans 13 residues. The CDR3 region has the DNA TGTGCCACCAGCAGCCATCAAGACAATGAGCAGTTCTTC. Protein product: CATSSHQDNEQFF. Combining the CDR3 with reference TRBV15 and TRBJ2-1 gives the whole variable domain DAMVIQNPRYQVTQFGKPVTLSCSQTLNHNVMYWYQQKSSQAPKLLFHYYDKDFNNEADTPDNFQSRRPNTSFCFLDIRSPGLGDTAMYLCATSSHQDNEQFFGPGTRLTVL.

The chain has TRBV5-1 and TRBJ1-4, with 7 nucleotides matching TRBD1. This CDR3 has 15 amino acids. V dropped 4 bases and J dropped 4; count of bases not matched to a gene: 7. Germline assignment: CDR1 SGHRS and CDR2 YFSETQ. The CDR3 region has the DNA TGCGCCAGCAGCAGCGGACAGGAGCATAATGAAAAACTGTTTTTT. It specifies CASSSGQEHNEKLFF.